One and the same sample provided the 11 T cell receptor beta chains below, sequenced in a study of T cells in women clearing cervical HPV infection. TCRdb keeps only in-frame clones here, not all; method: immunoSEQ multiplex PCR. The repertoire table contains around 22,000 clones. Sequenced sample: blood buffy coat. Receptors were obtained from a woman aged 18 to 75 with a cervical HPV16 infection that either progressed to CIN3+ or cleared (not recorded which).

A remark on this clone: The sequence runs out 3 residues before the end of the CDR3; the remainder is reconstructed from the germline J gene. This chain connects TRBV11-3 to TRBJ2-5, with D possibly TRBD1 on 6 matching bases. Trimming removed 1 base at V and 4 bases at J, with 10 bases between. CDR3 length: 14 amino acids. Germline V gives CDR1 SGHNT, CDR2 YENEEA. The sequenced CDR3 bases are TGTGCCAGCAGCTTAGGGACAGCAGCAGAGACC. It yields the protein CASSLGTAAET. From start to end, the CDR3 is CASSLGTAAETQYF.

Of note for this clone: The CDR3 extends 3 residues past the end of the read, so its final part is completed from the germline J gene. This rearrangement joins TRBV20-1 to TRBJ2-7; 11 bases line up with TRBD2. Trimming at V came to 0 bases and at J to 0 bases, leaving 1 base not matched to a gene. This CDR3 has 15 amino acids. Germline CDR1 DFQATT, CDR2 SNEGSKA (reference sequence). The DNA read from the CDR3 is TGCAGTGCTAGAGAGGGACTAGCGGCCTCCTACGAG. This encodes CSAREGLAASYE. The whole CDR3 region reads CSAREGLAASYEQYF.

On this clone itself: The DNA ends 3 residues before the CDR3 does, and the rest of the CDR3 is filled in from the germline J gene. This chain uses TRBV6-2 or TRBV6-3 with TRBJ1-2; D is unresolved. There are 14 residues in the CDR3. Germline values: CDR1 MNHEY, CDR2 SVGEGT. Trimming took 5 bases from V and 1 from J, leaving 11 bases between them. CDR3 region: CASSRPGVNYGYTF. CDR3 DNA, as far as it was read: TGTGCCAGCAGTCGCCCCGGGGTTAACTATGGC.

Details on this clone: The read finishes 3 residues shy of the CDR3 end, and the germline J gene is used to complete it. This rearrangement joins TRBV19 to TRBJ1-1, with TRBD1 as a possible D gene (5 bases). Per germline, CDR1 LNHDA and CDR2 SQIVND (reference sequence). V lost 8 bases and J lost 0, with 16 bases in between. The CDR3 is 15 amino acids. CDR3 bases read: TGTGCCAGTCAAACCCACAGGTCGGTGAACACTGAA. It encodes CASQTHRSVNTE. In full, the CDR3 is CASQTHRSVNTEAFF. Drawing the rest from reference TRBV19 and TRBJ1-1, the complete variable domain is DGGITQSPKYLFRKEGQNVTLSCEQNLNHDAMYWYRQDPGQGLRLIYYSQIVNDFQKGDIAEGYSVSREKKESFPLTVTSAQKNPTAFYLCASQTHRSVNTEAFFGQGTRLTVV.

As regards this clone: The read gets to within 3 residues of the CDR3 end, and the germline J gene fills in the rest. V gene TRBV7-2 combines with J gene TRBJ1-1, with 8 nucleotides matching TRBD1. CDR3 length: 15 amino acids. The germline CDR1 and CDR2 sequences are SGHTA and FQGNSA. The covered CDR3 bases are TGTGCCAGCAGCTTAGTAGGGACAGGCATCTCGGGA. Encoded protein: CASSLVGTGISG. The whole CDR3 protein is CASSLVGTGISGAFF.

Worth noting for this clone: The CDR3 goes on 3 residues after the read ends, and that part is filled in from the germline J gene. The genes are TRBV6-2 or TRBV6-3 and TRBJ2-4; perhaps TRBD1 as D (6 bases). Germline V gene sequence: CDR1 MNHEY, CDR2 SVGEGT. Trimming stripped 5 bases from V and 1 base from J, with 9 bases between. The CDR3 runs to 14 residues. The CDR3 loop is CASSKDRAKNIQYF. The sequenced part of the CDR3 DNA is TGTGCCAGCAGTAAAGACAGGGCCAAAAACATT.

Of note for this clone: The sequenced fragment ends 3 residues before the CDR3 boundary, so the rest is inferred from the germline J gene. The gene calls are TRBV19 and TRBJ2-2; TRBD2 matches 10 bases. The CDR3 extends over 15 amino acids. Losses at the gene ends were 7 bases for V and 4 bases for J; bases not matched to a gene: 6. Germline CDR1 is LNHDA and CDR2 is SQIVND (reference sequence). CDR3 sequence reads: CASTLGTSATGELFF. The DNA read from the CDR3 is TGTGCCAGTACCCTGGGGACTAGCGCCACCGGGGAG.

Notes on this clone: The DNA ends 3 residues before the CDR3 does, and the rest of the CDR3 is filled in from the germline J gene. This rearrangement joins TRBV6-2 or TRBV6-3 to TRBJ1-3; weak D call: TRBD1 (6 bases). The V end lost 5 bases, the J end lost 0 bases, and 14 bases lay between the germline ends. The germline V gene encodes CDR1 MNHEY and CDR2 SVGEGT. This CDR3 is built from 16 residues. The DNA read from the CDR3 is TGTGCCAGCAGTCTCCTGACAGGCTACTCTGGAAACACC. Translating it yields CASSLLTGYSGNT. The complete CDR3 sequence is CASSLLTGYSGNTIYF.

In the case of this clone: Read sequence stops 3 residues before the CDR3 end, and the germline J gene provides the missing end. V is TRBV19 and J is TRBJ2-7, with 11 bases identical to TRBD1. This CDR3 is built from 14 residues. The J segment lost 6 bases and the V segment lost 1 base, leaving 2 bases of the junction unmatched. Germline CDR1 LNHDA, CDR2 SQIVND (reference sequence). The CDR3 here is CASSIGTGGFEQYF. CDR3 DNA (partial): TGTGCCAGTAGTATAGGGACAGGGGGCTTCGAG.

To note about this clone: Coverage ceases 3 residues before the CDR3 finishes, and the germline J gene fills in the end. The chain recombines TRBV10-3 with TRBJ2-7, with 13 bases fitting TRBD2. The V segment lost 6 bases and the J segment 5 bases; nucleotides outside the gene matches: 10. Germline-derived CDR1 and CDR2 are ENHRY and SYGVKD. CDR3 length: 16 amino acids. The CDR3 bases that were read are TGTGCCATCAGCAGGACTAGCGGGAGTTTCAACCACGAG. Its protein is CAISRTSGSFNHE. The whole CDR3 protein reads CAISRTSGSFNHEQYF.

Note on this clone: One end of the junction fails to match germline, which may point to a read error. Read data end 3 residues before the CDR3 end; the end is taken from the germline J gene. The chain is built from TRBV20-1 and TRBJ2-3; 9 nucleotides line up with TRBD1. Germline CDR1 DFQATT, CDR2 SNEGSKA (reference sequence). The CDR3 runs 15 residues. The CDR3 DNA, read in part, is TGCAGTGTTAGAGACCCCACAGGGGGCCCAGATACG. This gives the protein CSVRDPTGGPDT. The entire CDR3 protein is CSVRDPTGGPDTQYF.